One and the same sample provided the 7 T cell receptor beta chains below, sequenced in a study of cytomegalovirus exposure and HLA in healthy donors (TCRdb year 2017). Preparation of the library involved the immunoSEQ multiplex PCR assay. A mixture of 60 forward primers for TCR Vbeta segments and 13 reverse primers for TCR Jbeta segments was used in the multiplex PCR. TCRdb carries this immuneACCESS record with in-frame sequences only. Its versions omit some clonotypes, under half of them owing to an unresolved V gene in the studies checked, with the rest unexplained. The sample table contains about 110,000 clones; only one count was recorded for over 65% of them. The top ten constitute roughly 4.2% of the sample. The sample was PBMCs. The receptors were sampled from a woman aged 40 to 49 in good health and CMV-seropositive.

This sequence joins TRBV12-5 and TRBJ2-7; D perhaps matches TRBD1 (5 bases). This CDR3 is 14 amino acids long. CDR1 LGHNT and CDR2 FRNRAP come from the germline V gene. Deletions cut 2 bases from V and 3 bases from J, with 11 bases between. Here the CDR3 DNA reads TGTGCTAGTGGTTTGCACGCAGGGATCTACGAGCAGTACTTC. It specifies CASGLHAGIYEQYF.

The genes are TRBV6-1 and TRBJ1-5, with TRBD1 as a possible D gene (5 bases). Germline V gene lookup returns CDR1 MNHNS and CDR2 SASEGT. Trimming took off 9 bases at V and 1 base at J, with 16 bases between the two ends. There are 15 residues in the CDR3. As DNA, the CDR3 is TGTGCCAGAATGTCAGGGCCTGAAAGCAATCAGCCCCAGCATTTT. Amino acids: CARMSGPESNQPQHF.

Only one count was recorded for this clone. The chain carries TRBV30 and TRBJ1-5; D unclear. Trimming cost V 0 bases and J 4 bases, with 10 bases left between them. The CDR3 sequence is 14 residues long. From germline, CDR1 is GTSNPN and CDR2 SVGIG (reference sequence). CDR3 DNA sequence: TGTGCCTGGAGTGTACAACAGATTAATCAGCCCCAGCATTTT. This encodes CAWSVQQINQPQHF.

This rearrangement joins TRBV7-9 to TRBJ2-2; perhaps TRBD2 as D (6 bases). V was cut by 2 bases and J by 6 bases, with 16 bases left in between. CDR1 SEHNR and CDR2 FQNEAQ come from the germline V gene (reference sequence). CDR3 length: 16 amino acids. The CDR3 DNA follows: TGTGCCAGCAGCTTAAGGGGCCCGGAGGGCGCCGGGGAGCTGTTTTTT. Protein sequence: CASSLRGPEGAGELFF.

The V call is TRBV25-1, the J call TRBJ2-5; 9 nucleotides align to TRBD1. In germline, CDR1 is MGHDK, CDR2 SYGVNS. The CDR3 spans 16 residues. V gave up 4 bases and J gave up 3 bases; unmatched junction bases: 9. This CDR3 is CASSVRQGGVEETQYF. The CDR3 DNA is TGTGCCAGCAGTGTTAGACAGGGGGGGGTTGAAGAGACCCAGTACTTC.

CDR3: CASSQYEGVGYTF. DNA for the CDR3: TGTGCCAGCAGCCAGTACGAGGGGGTTGGCTACACCTTC. V gene TRBV9 combines with J gene TRBJ1-2; weak D call: TRBD1 (6 bases). Trimming stripped 4 bases from V and 7 bases from J, with 14 bases between. Germline loops: CDR1 SGDLS, CDR2 YYNGEE. The CDR3 consists of 13 residues.

The chain joins TRBV11-3 to TRBJ2-4; TRBD2 matches at 9 bases. The J segment lost 1 base and the V segment lost 5 bases, leaving 6 bases of the junction unmatched. The CDR3 length is 16 residues. Germline assignment: CDR1 SGHNT and CDR2 YENEEA. CDR3 amino acids: CASSTGTSFAKNIQYF. CDR3 bases: TGTGCCAGCAGCACCGGGACTAGCTTCGCCAAAAACATTCAGTACTTC.